This entry is about one T cell receptor beta chain. The antigen is unknown. The CDR3 loop spans 14 amino acids. After removal of 7 bases from V and 9 bases from J, the junction contained 9 bases not matched to a gene. Germline assignment: CDR1 SGHDN and CDR2 FVKESK. In replicate PCRs of sorted subsets, roughly 210 ng DNA, tens of thousands of T cell genomes, was used. Profiling relied on immunoSEQ multiplex PCR, and the TCRdb table lists in-frame clones only, not all of them. The sample contains roughly 2.5 million clones, roughly 92% of which appear only once. The data derive from a study of shared clonotypes between healthy human individuals. Study results and caveats: Generally, naive subsets (rather than memory subsets) showed larger estimated richness. Clonotypes that were shared across four donors made up 4.5% to 5% of naive CD4 clonotypes. Only blood underwent sampling, and tissue repertoires likely differ.

This receptor was taken from a man aged 18 to 29 in good health. The material sequenced was naive CD4+ T cells sorted from blood. Documented subset: CD45RA+ positively selected. This chain joins TRBV14 and TRBJ2-7, with 13 bases aligning to TRBD2. The CDR3 is CASTSLAGGTRQYF. CDR3 DNA: TGTGCCAGCACCTCACTAGCGGGAGGGACCCGGCAGTACTTC.